This T cell receptor (beta chain) was sequenced for a study of T cells in Graves' hyperthyroidism and ophthalmopathy. Study context: Peripheral blood draws took place at initial diagnosis, ahead of any treatment. Study conclusions and caveats: Ophthalmopathy stood apart from stable hyperthyroidism in a 13 V-J model.

For this clonotype: Its antigen remains unidentified.

CDR3 length equals 16 residues. Trimming pared 2 bases from V and 3 bases from J, leaving 17 bases between. From germline, CDR1 is MNHEY and CDR2 SVGAGI. RNA transcripts served as the template for amplifying TCR beta CDR3 regions. Primed by the HTBI set, a first-round RT-PCR was run on the TCR CDR3. TCRdb itself ran the multiplex PCR reads through MiXCR, one entry per CDR3 protein. The sample includes 300,000 to 450,000 distinct CDR3 sequences, around 14% of them seen just once. The chain carries TRBV6-5 and TRBJ2-7; D is tentatively TRBD1 or TRBD2 (5 bases each). Input material: blood. The TCR originated in a woman aged 18 to 35 with Graves' hyperthyroidism that later progressed to Graves' ophthalmopathy. CDR3 region: CASSYNGRDPYYEQYF. CDR3 nucleotide sequence: TGTGCCAGCAGTTACAATGGACGGGACCCCTACTACGAGCAGTACTTC.